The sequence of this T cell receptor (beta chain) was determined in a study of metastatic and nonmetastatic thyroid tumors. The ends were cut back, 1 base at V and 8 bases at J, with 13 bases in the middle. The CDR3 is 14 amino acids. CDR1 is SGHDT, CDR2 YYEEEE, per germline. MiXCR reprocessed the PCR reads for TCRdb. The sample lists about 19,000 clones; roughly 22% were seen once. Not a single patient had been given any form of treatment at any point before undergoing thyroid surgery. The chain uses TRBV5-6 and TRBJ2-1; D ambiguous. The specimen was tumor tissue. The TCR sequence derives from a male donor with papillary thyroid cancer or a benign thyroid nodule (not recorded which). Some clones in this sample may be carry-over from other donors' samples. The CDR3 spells CASSLKRVLDEQFF. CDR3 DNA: TGTGCCAGCAGCTTGAAACGGGTCCTGGATGAGCAGTTCTTC.